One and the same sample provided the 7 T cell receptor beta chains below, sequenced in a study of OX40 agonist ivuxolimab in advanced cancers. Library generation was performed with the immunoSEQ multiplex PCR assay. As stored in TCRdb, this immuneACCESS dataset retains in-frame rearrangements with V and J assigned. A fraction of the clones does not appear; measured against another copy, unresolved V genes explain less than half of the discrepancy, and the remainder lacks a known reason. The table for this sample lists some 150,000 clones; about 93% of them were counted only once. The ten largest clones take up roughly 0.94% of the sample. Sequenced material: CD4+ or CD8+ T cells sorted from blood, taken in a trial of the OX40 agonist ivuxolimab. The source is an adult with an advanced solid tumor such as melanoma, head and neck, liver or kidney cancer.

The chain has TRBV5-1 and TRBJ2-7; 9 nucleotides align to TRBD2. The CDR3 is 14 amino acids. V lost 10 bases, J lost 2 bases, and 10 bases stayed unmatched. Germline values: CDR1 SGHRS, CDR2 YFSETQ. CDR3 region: CARGGGTYTYEQYF. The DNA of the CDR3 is TGCGCCCGCGGGGGGGGAACTTACACCTACGAGCAGTACTTC.

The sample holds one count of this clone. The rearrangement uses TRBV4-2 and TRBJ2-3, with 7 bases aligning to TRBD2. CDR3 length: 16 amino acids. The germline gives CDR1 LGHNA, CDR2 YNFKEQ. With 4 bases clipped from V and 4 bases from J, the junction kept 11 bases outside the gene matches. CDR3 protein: CASSLSRAGRADTQYF. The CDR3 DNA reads TGTGCCAGCAGCCTAAGTAGAGCGGGAAGGGCAGATACGCAGTATTTT.

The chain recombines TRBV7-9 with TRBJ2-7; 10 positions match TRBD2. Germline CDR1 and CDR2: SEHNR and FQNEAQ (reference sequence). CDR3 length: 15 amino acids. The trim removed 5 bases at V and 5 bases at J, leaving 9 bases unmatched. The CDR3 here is CASSVGAGGPNEQYF. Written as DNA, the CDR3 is TGTGCCAGCAGCGTTGGAGCGGGAGGGCCCAACGAGCAGTACTTC. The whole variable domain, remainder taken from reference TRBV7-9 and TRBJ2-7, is DTGVSQNPRHKITKRGQNVTFRCDPISEHNRLYWYRQTLGQGPEFLTYFQNEAQLEKSRLLSDRFSAERPKGSFSTLEIQRTEQGDSAMYLCASSVGAGGPNEQYFGPGTRLTVT.

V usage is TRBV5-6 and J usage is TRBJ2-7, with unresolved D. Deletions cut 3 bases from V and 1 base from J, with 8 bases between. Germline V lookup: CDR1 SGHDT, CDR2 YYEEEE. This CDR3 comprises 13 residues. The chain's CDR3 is CASSWVRSYEQYF. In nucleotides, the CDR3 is TGTGCCAGCAGCTGGGTTAGGTCCTACGAGCAGTACTTC. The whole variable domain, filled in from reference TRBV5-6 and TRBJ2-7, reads DAGVTQSPTHLIKTRGQQVTLRCSPKSGHDTVSWYQQALGQGPQFIFQYYEEEERQRGNFPDRFSGHQFPNYSSELNVNALLLGDSALYLCASSWVRSYEQYFGPGTRLTVT.

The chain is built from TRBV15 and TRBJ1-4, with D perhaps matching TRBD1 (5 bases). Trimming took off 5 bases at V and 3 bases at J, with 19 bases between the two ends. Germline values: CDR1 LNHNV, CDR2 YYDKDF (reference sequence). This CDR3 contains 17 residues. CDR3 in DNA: TGTGCCACCAGCCTAAATTCCTGGGGGGAGGCTAATGAAAAACTGTTTTTT. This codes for CATSLNSWGEANEKLFF.

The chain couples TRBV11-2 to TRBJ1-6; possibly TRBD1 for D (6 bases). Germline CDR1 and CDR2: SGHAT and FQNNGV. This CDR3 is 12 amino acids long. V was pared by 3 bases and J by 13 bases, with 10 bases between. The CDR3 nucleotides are TGTGCCAGCAGCTTTGAACAGGGTCCCCTCCACTTT. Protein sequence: CASSFEQGPLHF.

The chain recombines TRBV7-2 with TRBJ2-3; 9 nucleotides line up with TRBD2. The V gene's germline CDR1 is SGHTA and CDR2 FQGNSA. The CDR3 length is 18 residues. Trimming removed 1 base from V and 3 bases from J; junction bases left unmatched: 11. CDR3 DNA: TGTGCCAGCAGCTTAGTCAGACTAGCGGAAACCAGGACAGATACGCAGTATTTT. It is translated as CASSLVRLAETRTDTQYF.